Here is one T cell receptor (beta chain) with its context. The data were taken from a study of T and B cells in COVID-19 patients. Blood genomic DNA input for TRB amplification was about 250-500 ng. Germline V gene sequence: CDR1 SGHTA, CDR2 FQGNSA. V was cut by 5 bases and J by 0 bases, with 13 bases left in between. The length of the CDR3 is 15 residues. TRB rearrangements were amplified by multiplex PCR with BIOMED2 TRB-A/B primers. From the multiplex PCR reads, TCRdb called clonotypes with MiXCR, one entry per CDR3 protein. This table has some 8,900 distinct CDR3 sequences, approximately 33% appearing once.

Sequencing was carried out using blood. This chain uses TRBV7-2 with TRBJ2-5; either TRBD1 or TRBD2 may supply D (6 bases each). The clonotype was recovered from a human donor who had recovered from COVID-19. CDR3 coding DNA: TGTGCCAGCAGCCCCGGGGGCAGATACCAAGAGACCCAGTACTTC. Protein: CASSPGGRYQETQYF.